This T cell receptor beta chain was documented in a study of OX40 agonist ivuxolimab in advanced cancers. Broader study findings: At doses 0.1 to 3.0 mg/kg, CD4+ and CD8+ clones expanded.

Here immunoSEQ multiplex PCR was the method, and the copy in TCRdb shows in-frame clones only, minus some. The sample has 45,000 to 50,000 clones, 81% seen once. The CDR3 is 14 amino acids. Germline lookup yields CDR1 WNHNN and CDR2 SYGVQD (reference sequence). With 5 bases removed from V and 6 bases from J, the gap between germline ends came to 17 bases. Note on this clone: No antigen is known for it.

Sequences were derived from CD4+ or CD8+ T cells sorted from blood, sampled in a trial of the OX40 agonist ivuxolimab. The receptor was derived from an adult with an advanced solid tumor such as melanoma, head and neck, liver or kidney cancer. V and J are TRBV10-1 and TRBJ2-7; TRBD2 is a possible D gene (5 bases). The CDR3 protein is CASSLEGLAGEQYF. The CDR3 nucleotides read TGCGCCAGCAGTCTAGAAGGACTGGCGGGCGAGCAGTACTTC.